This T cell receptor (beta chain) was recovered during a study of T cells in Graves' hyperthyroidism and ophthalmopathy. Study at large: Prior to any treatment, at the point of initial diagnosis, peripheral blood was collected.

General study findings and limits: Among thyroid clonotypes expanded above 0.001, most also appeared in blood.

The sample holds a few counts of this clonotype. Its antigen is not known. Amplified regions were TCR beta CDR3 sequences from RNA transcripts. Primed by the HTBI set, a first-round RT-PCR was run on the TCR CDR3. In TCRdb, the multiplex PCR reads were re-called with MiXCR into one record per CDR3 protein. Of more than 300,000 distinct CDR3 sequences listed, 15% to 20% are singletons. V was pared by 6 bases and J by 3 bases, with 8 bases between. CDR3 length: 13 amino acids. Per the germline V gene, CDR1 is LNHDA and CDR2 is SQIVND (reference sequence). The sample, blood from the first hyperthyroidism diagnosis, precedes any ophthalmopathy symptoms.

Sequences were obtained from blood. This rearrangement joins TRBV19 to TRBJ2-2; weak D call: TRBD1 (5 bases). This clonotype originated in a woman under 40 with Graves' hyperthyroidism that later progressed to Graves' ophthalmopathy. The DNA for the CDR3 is TGTGCCAGTAGGGACACTCACACCGGGGAGCTGTTTTTT. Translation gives CASRDTHTGELFF.